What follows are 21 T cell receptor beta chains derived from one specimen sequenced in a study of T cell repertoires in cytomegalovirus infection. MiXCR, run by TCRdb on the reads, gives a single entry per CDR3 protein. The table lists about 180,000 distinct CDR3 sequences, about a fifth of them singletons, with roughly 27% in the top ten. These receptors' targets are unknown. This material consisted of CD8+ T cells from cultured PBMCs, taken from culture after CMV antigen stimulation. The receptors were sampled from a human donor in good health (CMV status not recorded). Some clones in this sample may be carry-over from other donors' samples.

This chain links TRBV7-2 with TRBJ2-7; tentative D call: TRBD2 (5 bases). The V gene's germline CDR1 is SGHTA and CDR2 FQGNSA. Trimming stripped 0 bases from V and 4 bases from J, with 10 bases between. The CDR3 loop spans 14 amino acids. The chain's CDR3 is CASSLAQTKYEQYF. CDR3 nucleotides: TGTGCCAGCAGCTTAGCGCAGACTAAATACGAGCAGTACTTC.

The CDR3 sequence: CASSRPDRGSNTEAFF. CDR3 nucleotide sequence: TGTGCCAGCAGCCGACCGGACAGGGGCTCTAACACTGAAGCTTTCTTT. The V and J genes are TRBV11-2 and TRBJ1-1; 9 bases line up with TRBD1. After removal of 5 bases from V and 2 bases from J, the junction contained 9 bases not matched to a gene. Germline CDR1 reads SGHAT; CDR2 reads FQNNGV. This CDR3 contains 16 residues.

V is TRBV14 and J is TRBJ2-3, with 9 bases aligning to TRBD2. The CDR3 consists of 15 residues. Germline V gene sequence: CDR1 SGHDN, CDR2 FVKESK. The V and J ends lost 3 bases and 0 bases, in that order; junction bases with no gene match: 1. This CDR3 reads CASSHLAGSTDTQYF. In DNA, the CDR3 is TGTGCCAGCAGCCATCTAGCGGGGAGCACAGATACGCAGTATTTT.

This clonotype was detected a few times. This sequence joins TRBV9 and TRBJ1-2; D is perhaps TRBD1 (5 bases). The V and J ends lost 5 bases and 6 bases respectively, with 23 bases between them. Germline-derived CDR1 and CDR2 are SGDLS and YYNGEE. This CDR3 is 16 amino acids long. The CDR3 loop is CASRVTPSGDSDGYTF. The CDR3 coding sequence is TGTGCCAGCAGGGTTACCCCTTCGGGGGACTCGGATGGCTACACCTTC.

This CDR3 reads CASSYLKRDEGHYGYTF. CDR3 coding DNA: TGTGCCAGCAGCTACTTGAAACGGGACGAAGGACACTATGGCTACACCTTC. The chain combines TRBV7-9 with TRBJ1-2, with a possible D match to TRBD1 (5 bases). CDR3 size: 17 residues. CDR1 is SEHNR, CDR2 FQNEAQ, per germline (reference sequence). V was shortened by 4 bases and J by 3 bases, with 21 bases between the two germline ends.

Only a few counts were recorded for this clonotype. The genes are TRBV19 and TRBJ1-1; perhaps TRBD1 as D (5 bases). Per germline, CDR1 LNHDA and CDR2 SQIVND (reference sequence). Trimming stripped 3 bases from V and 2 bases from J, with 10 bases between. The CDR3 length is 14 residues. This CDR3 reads CASSIGRGNTEAFF. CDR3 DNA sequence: TGTGCCAGTAGTATCGGAAGGGGAAACACTGAAGCTTTCTTT.

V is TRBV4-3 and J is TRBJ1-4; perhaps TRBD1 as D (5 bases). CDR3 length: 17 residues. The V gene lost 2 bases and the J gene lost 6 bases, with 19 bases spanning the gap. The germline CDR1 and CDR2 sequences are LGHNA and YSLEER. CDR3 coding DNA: TGCGCCAGCAGCCAATCGCCCCGTGGGAGGGGTGATGAAAAACTGTTTTTT. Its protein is CASSQSPRGRGDEKLFF.

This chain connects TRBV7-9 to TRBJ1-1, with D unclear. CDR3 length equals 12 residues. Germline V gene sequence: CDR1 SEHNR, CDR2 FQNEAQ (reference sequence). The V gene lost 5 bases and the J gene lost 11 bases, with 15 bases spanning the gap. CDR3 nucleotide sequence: TGTGCCAGCAGCCTGGGAAGTACGTCCGCTTTCTTT. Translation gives CASSLGSTSAFF.

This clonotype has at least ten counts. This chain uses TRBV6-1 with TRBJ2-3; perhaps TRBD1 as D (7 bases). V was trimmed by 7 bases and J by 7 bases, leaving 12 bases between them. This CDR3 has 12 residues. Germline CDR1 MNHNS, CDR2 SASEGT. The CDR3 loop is CASKQGRNTQYF. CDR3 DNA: TGTGCCAGCAAACAGGGGAGGAATACGCAGTATTTT.

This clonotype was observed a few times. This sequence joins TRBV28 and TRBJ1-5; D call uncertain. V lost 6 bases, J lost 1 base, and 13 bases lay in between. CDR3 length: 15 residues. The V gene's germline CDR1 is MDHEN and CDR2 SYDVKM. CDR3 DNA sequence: TGTGCCAGCAGCTACCAATCGGCAAGCAATCAGCCCCAGCATTTT. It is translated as CASSYQSASNQPQHF.

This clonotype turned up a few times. The CDR3 DNA follows: TGCGCCAGCAGCCAAGATGGTAGCGGGCCCGGTATTCGGCAGTTCTTC. Protein product: CASSQDGSGPGIRQFF. The V gene is TRBV4-3, the J gene TRBJ2-1; 7 bases line up with TRBD2. The ends lost 0 bases at V and 12 bases at J; junction bases unmatched: 14. CDR1 LGHNA and CDR2 YSLEER come from the germline V gene. The CDR3 contains 16 residues.

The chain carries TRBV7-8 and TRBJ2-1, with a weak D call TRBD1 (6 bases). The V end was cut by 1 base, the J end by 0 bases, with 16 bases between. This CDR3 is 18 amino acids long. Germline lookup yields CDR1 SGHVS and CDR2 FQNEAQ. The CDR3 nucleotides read TGTGCCAGCAGCTTAGTGGACCGGGACATTAGCTCCTACAATGAGCAGTTCTTC. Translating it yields CASSLVDRDISSYNEQFF.

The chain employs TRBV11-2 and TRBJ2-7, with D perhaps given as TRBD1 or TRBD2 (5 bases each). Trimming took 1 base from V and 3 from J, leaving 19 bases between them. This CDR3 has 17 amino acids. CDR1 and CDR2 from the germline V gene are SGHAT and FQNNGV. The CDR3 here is CASSLAGTRNLLYEQYF. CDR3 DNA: TGTGCCAGCAGCTTAGCCGGGACGCGGAATCTACTCTACGAGCAGTACTTC.

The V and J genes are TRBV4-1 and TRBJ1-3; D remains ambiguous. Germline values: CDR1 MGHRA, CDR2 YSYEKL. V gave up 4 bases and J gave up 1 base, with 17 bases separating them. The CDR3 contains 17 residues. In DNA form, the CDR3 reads TGCGCCAGCAGCCCATTGACTCAGGACCGATCTGGAAACACCATATATTTT. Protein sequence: CASSPLTQDRSGNTIYF.

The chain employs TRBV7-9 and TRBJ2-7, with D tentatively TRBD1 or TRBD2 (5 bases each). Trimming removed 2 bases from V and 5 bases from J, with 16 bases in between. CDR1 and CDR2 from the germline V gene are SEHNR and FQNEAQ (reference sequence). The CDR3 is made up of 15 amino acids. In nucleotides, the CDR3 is TGTGCCAGCAGCTTAAGAGGGGTCTCTATCAACGAGCAGTACTTC. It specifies CASSLRGVSINEQYF.

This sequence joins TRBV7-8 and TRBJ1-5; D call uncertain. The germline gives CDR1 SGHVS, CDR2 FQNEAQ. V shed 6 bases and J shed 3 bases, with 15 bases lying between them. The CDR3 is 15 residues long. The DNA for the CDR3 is TGTGCCAGCAGTATCACCCGCGGCCTCAATCAGCCCCAGCATTTT. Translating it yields CASSITRGLNQPQHF.

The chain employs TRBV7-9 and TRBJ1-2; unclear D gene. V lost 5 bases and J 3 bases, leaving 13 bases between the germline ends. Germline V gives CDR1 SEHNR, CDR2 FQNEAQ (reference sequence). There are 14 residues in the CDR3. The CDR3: CASSLRGWDYGYTF. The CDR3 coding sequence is TGTGCCAGCAGCCTACGGGGTTGGGACTATGGCTACACCTTC.

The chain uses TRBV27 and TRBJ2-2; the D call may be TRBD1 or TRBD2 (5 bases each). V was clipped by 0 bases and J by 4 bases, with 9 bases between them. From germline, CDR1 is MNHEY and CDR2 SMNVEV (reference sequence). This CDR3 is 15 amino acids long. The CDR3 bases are TGTGCCAGCAGTTTATCGAGGGGCAGCACCGGGGAGCTGTTTTTT. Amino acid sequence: CASSLSRGSTGELFF.

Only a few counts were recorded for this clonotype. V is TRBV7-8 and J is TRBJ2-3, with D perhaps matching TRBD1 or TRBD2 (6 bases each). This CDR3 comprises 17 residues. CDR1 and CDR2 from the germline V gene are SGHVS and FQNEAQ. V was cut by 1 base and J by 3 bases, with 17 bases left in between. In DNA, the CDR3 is TGTGCCAGCAGCTTAGACCTGGGGGGCCGTCGGACAGATACGCAGTATTTT. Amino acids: CASSLDLGGRRTDTQYF.

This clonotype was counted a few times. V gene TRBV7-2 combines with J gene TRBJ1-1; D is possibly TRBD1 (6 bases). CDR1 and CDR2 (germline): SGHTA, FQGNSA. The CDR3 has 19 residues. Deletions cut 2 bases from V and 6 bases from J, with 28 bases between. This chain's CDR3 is CASSLRRLGRGRNLAEAFF. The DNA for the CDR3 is TGTGCCAGCAGCTTACGGCGTCTGGGCAGGGGACGTAATTTGGCTGAAGCTTTCTTT.

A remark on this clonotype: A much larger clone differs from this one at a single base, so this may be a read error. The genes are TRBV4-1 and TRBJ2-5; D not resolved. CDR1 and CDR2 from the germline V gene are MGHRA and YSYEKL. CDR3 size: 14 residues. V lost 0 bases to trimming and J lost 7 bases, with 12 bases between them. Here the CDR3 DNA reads TGCGCCAGCAGCCAAGAGCGAGGCGCTGGGACCCAGTACTTC. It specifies CASSQERGAGTQYF.